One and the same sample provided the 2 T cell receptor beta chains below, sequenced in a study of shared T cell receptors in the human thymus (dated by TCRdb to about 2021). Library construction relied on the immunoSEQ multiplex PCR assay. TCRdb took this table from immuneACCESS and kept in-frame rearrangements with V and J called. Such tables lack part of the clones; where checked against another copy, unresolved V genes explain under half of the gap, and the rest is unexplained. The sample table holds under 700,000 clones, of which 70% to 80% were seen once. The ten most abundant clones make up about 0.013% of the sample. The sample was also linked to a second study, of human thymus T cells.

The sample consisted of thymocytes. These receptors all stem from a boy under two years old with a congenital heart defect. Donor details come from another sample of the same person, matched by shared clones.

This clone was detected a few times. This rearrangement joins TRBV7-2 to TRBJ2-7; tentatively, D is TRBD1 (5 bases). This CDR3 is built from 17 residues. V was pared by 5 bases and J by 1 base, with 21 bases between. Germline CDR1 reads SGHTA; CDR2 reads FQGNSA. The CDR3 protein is CASSPDHGHPPSYEQYF. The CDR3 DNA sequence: TGTGCCAGCAGCCCCGACCATGGACATCCACCATCCTACGAGCAGTACTTC.

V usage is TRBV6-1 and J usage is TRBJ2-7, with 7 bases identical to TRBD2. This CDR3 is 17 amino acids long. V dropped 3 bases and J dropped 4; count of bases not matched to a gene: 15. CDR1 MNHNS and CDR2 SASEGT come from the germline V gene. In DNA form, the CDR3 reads TGTGCCAGCAGTGACCACCTCCGTGGGAGGGCCGAGTACGAGCAGTACTTC. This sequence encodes CASSDHLRGRAEYEQYF.